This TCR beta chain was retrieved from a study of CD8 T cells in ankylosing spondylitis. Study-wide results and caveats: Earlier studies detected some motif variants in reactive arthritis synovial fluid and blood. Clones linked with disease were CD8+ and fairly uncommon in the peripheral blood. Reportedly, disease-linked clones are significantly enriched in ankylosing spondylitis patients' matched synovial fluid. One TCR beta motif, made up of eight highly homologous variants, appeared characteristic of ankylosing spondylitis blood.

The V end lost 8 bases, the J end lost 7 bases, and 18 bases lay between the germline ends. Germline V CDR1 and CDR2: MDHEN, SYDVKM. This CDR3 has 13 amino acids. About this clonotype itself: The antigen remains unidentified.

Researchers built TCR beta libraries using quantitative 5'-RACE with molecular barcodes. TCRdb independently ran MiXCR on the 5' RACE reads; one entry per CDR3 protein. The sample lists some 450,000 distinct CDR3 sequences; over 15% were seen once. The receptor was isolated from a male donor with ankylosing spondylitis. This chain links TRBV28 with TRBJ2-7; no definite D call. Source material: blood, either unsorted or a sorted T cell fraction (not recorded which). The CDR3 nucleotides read TGTGCCAGCCGAGTTAGCACGACCCTAGAGCAGTACTTC. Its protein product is CASRVSTTLEQYF.